Listed below are T cell receptor beta chains from one sample, sequenced in a study of blood T cell repertoires in COVID-19. Profiled with immunoSEQ multiplex PCR; TCRdb holds only in-frame clones, not every one. The sample carries fewer than 300,000 clones, 80% to 90% recorded once. Source material: peripheral blood. The origin of the receptors is a woman in her forties or fifties with acute or convalescent COVID-19. Each CDR3 is given with its conserved first and last residue. A D gene is named only where the DNA matches it firmly. The size entry is marked missing in some rows and otherwise reads once, few, many or a size class.

v_gene: TRBV2
j_gene: TRBJ2-1
abundance: -
d_gene: -
CDR3nt: TGTGCCAGCAGTCCCTGGGACAAGTCCTACAATGAGCAGTTCTTC
CDR3aa: CASSPWDKSYNEQFF

v_gene: TRBV6-2/TRBV6-3
j_gene: TRBJ2-7
abundance: -
d_gene: TRBD2
CDR3nt: TGTGCCAGCAGTGCGACGCCGGGACTAGCGGGGGGAACCCTCTACGAGCAGTACTTC
CDR3aa: CASSATPGLAGGTLYEQYF

v_gene: TRBV11-3
j_gene: TRBJ2-1
abundance: -
d_gene: TRBD2
CDR3nt: TGTGCCAGCAGCTTGAGGTCTAGCGGGAGTAGTGAGCAGTTCTTC
CDR3aa: CASSLRSSGSSEQFF

v_gene: TRBV7-3
j_gene: TRBJ2-1
abundance: -
d_gene: -
CDR3nt: TGTGCCAGCAGCTACGGGACTGACTACAATGAGCAGTTCTTC
CDR3aa: CASSYGTDYNEQFF

v_gene: TRBV11-3
j_gene: TRBJ2-7
abundance: -
d_gene: TRBD2
CDR3nt: TGTGCCAGCAGTTGGACTAGCGACTCCTACGAGCAGTACTTC
CDR3aa: CASSWTSDSYEQYF

v_gene: TRBV7-2
j_gene: TRBJ2-1
abundance: -
d_gene: -
CDR3nt: TGTGCCAGCAGCCCTTCAAGCCCCTACAATGAGCAGTTCTTC
CDR3aa: CASSPSSPYNEQFF

v_gene: TRBV28
j_gene: TRBJ1-1
abundance: -
d_gene: -
CDR3nt: TGTGCCAGCAGTTCCGGGGGGGCGAACACTGAAGCTTTCTTT
CDR3aa: CASSSGGANTEAFF

v_gene: TRBV5-1
j_gene: TRBJ2-2
abundance: -
d_gene: TRBD1
CDR3nt: TGCGCCAGCTCTTACAGGGGTGGGGACACCGGGGAGCTGTTTTTT
CDR3aa: CASSYRGGDTGELFF

v_gene: TRBV7-2
j_gene: TRBJ2-5
abundance: once
d_gene: TRBD2
CDR3nt: TGTGCCAGCAGCTTACTGATCTCGACTAGCGGAGAGACCCAGTACTTC
CDR3aa: CASSLLISTSGETQYF

v_gene: TRBV3-1/TRBV3-2
j_gene: TRBJ2-7
abundance: -
d_gene: -
CDR3nt: TGTGCCAGCACCACCCCAGATCGGGGCGAGCAGTACTTC
CDR3aa: CASTTPDRGEQYF

v_gene: TRBV27
j_gene: TRBJ1-5
abundance: -
d_gene: -
CDR3nt: TGTGCCAGCAGTTTTATGGGCTCAGGGGATCAGCCCCAGCATTTT
CDR3aa: CASSFMGSGDQPQHF

v_gene: TRBV28
j_gene: TRBJ1-3
abundance: -
d_gene: -
CDR3nt: TGTGCCAGCATCCCCGGGGAGGTAGGAAACACCATATATTTT
CDR3aa: CASIPGEVGNTIYF

v_gene: TRBV18
j_gene: TRBJ2-1
abundance: -
d_gene: -
CDR3nt: TGTGCCAGCTCACCACCTTCGGTTTTGAGCTCCTACAATGAGCAGTTCTTC
CDR3aa: CASSPPSVLSSYNEQFF

v_gene: TRBV28
j_gene: TRBJ2-7
abundance: -
d_gene: TRBD1
CDR3nt: TGTGCCAGCAGCCTAACCGGGACAGGGTACGAGCAGTACTTC
CDR3aa: CASSLTGTGYEQYF

v_gene: TRBV6-1
j_gene: TRBJ1-1
abundance: once
d_gene: -
CDR3nt: TGTGCCAGCAGTGAAGTTGCGGGCAGGTACACTGAAGCTTTCTTT
CDR3aa: CASSEVAGRYTEAFF

v_gene: TRBV20-1
j_gene: TRBJ1-4
abundance: -
d_gene: TRBD1
CDR3nt: TGCAGTGCCAGTGGGGCCGGGACAGGGAATGAAAAACTGTTTTTT
CDR3aa: CSASGAGTGNEKLFF

v_gene: TRBV2
j_gene: TRBJ2-3
abundance: -
d_gene: TRBD2
CDR3nt: TGTGCCAGCATTCAGGCTAGCGGGAGCACAGATACGCAGTATTTT
CDR3aa: CASIQASGSTDTQYF

v_gene: TRBV9
j_gene: TRBJ1-5
abundance: once
d_gene: -
CDR3nt: TGTGCCAGCAGCGTAAGCGGAAGCAATCAGCCCCAGCATTTT
CDR3aa: CASSVSGSNQPQHF

v_gene: TRBV3-1/TRBV3-2
j_gene: TRBJ1-4
abundance: -
d_gene: -
CDR3nt: TGTGCCAGCAGCCAAGACGCCCCCGGTGAAAAACTGTTTTTT
CDR3aa: CASSQDAPGEKLFF

v_gene: TRBV24-1
j_gene: TRBJ2-2
abundance: -
d_gene: -
CDR3nt: TGTGCCACCAGTGATTTCACTAGCACGAACACCGGGGAGCTGTTTTTT
CDR3aa: CATSDFTSTNTGELFF

v_gene: TRBV18
j_gene: TRBJ2-7
abundance: -
d_gene: TRBD2
CDR3nt: TGTGCCAGCTCACCCCGGCTAGCGGGAGTTCACCGCACCTACGAGCAGTACTTC
CDR3aa: CASSPRLAGVHRTYEQYF

v_gene: TRBV28
j_gene: TRBJ2-1
abundance: -
d_gene: TRBD2
CDR3nt: TGTGCCAGCAGTGTATTTGGGACTAGCGGGAGAGGATCCTACAATGAGCAGTTCTTC
CDR3aa: CASSVFGTSGRGSYNEQFF

v_gene: TRBV7-2
j_gene: TRBJ2-7
abundance: -
d_gene: TRBD2
CDR3nt: TGTGCCAGCAGCTTAGGAGGCGCTAGCGGGTCCTTC
CDR3aa: CASSLGGASGSF

v_gene: TRBV5-1
j_gene: TRBJ2-7
abundance: -
d_gene: TRBD1
CDR3nt: TGCGCCAGCAGCCAAAAGGGACAGTTCTCCTACGAGCAGTACTTC
CDR3aa: CASSQKGQFSYEQYF

v_gene: TRBV3-1/TRBV3-2
j_gene: TRBJ1-5
abundance: -
d_gene: -
CDR3nt: TGTGCCAGCAGCCAAGACGAAGGGAGTGATCAGCCCCAGCATTTT
CDR3aa: CASSQDEGSDQPQHF

v_gene: TRBV6-5
j_gene: TRBJ1-4
abundance: once
d_gene: -
CDR3nt: TGTGCCAGCAGTTCCCCCCGGACTAATGAAAAACTGTTTTTT
CDR3aa: CASSSPRTNEKLFF